The 7 T cell receptor beta chains given below trace back to one sample, sequenced in a study of shared clonotypes between healthy human individuals. The repertoire was sequenced with immunoSEQ multiplex PCR; TCRdb's copy has only in-frame clones and lacks some. The sample contains 110,000 or so clones, about 63% of which appear only once. Sequenced sample: memory CD8+ T cells sorted from blood. Subset noted: CD45RO+ cells pooled with CCR7-negative TemRA cells. These TCRs come from a woman between 25 and 40 years old in good health.

The chain is built from TRBV29-1 and TRBJ1-1; D is undetermined. Germline V gene data show CDR1 as SQVTM and CDR2 as ANQGSEA. V was cut by 2 bases and J by 1 base, with 11 bases left in between. The CDR3 has 14 residues. The CDR3 DNA reads TGCAGCGTTGAAAGTTCCAGGAAGAACACTGAAGCTTTCTTT. Translated: CSVESSRKNTEAFF.

The chain links TRBV6-1 to TRBJ1-2; 9 bases are shared with TRBD1. Germline trimming cut 0 bases from V and 2 bases from J; bases unmatched to any gene: 4. Germline V gives CDR1 MNHNS, CDR2 SASEGT. The CDR3 contains 16 residues. The CDR3 spells CASSEAGDRVNYGYTF. The CDR3 nucleotides are TGTGCCAGCAGTGAAGCGGGGGACAGGGTAAACTATGGCTACACCTTC.

The CDR3 sequence: CASSSYLAEGQFF. DNA of the CDR3: TGTGCCAGCAGCTCCTATCTAGCGGAAGGCCAGTTCTTC. The rearrangement joins TRBV7-2 to TRBJ2-1; 7 positions match TRBD2. The germline CDR1 and CDR2 sequences are SGHTA and FQGNSA. The trim removed 4 bases at V and 13 bases at J, leaving 10 bases unmatched. There are 13 residues in the CDR3.

The rearrangement joins TRBV7-9 to TRBJ2-7; 9 bases map to TRBD1. Germline CDR1 reads SEHNR; CDR2 reads FQNEAQ (reference sequence). The V and J ends lost 5 bases and 3 bases, in that order; junction bases with no gene match: 5. This CDR3 spans 14 amino acids. CDR3 in amino acids: CASSSRDRDYEQYF. The CDR3 nucleotides read TGTGCCAGCAGCAGCCGGGACAGGGACTACGAGCAGTACTTC.

A remark on this clone: Only one base separates this from a far larger clonotype, so it likely reflects a read error. The rearrangement links TRBV2 to TRBJ1-5; no definite D call. Germline CDR1 reads SNHLY; CDR2 reads FYNNEI. This CDR3 has 15 amino acids. V was trimmed by 4 bases and J by 2 bases, leaving 12 bases between them. CDR3 bases: TGTGCCAGCAGTGGTGCCAAGGTGGGCAATCAGCCCCAGCATTTT. It yields the protein CASSGAKVGNQPQHF. The variable domain in full, completed from reference TRBV2 and TRBJ1-5, reads EPEVTQTPSHQVTQMGQEVILRCVPISNHLYFYWYRQILGQKVEFLVSFYNNEISEKSEIFDDQFSVERPDGSNFTLKIRSTKLEDSAMYFCASSGAKVGNQPQHFGDGTRLSIL.

The chain carries TRBV28 and TRBJ2-2; 7 nucleotides match TRBD2. The CDR3 consists of 14 residues. In germline, CDR1 is MDHEN, CDR2 SYDVKM. V lost 11 bases to trimming and J lost 5 bases; unmatched junction nucleotides: 11. Here the CDR3 reads CAAWGGLLTGELFF. The CDR3 nucleotides are TGTGCCGCCTGGGGAGGGCTTTTAACCGGGGAGCTGTTTTTT.

This clone has ten or more counts. The chain recombines TRBV11-2 with TRBJ2-7; 8 bases agree with TRBD1. V dropped 4 bases and J dropped 0; count of bases not matched to a gene: 5. The germline V gene encodes CDR1 SGHAT and CDR2 FQNNGV. CDR3 length: 15 amino acids. CDR3 DNA sequence: TGTGCCAGCAGCTCTAGGGACAGGATCTCCTACGAGCAGTACTTC. Protein sequence: CASSSRDRISYEQYF.